These 26 T cell receptor beta chains share one sample of origin, sequenced in a study of OX40 agonist ivuxolimab in advanced cancers. The table came from immunoSEQ multiplex PCR; TCRdb's copy has only in-frame clones and leaves some out. This table has tens of thousands of clones, more than 65% appearing once. The sequencing used CD4+ or CD8+ T cells sorted from blood, collected in a trial of the OX40 agonist ivuxolimab. Receptors originate from an adult with an advanced solid tumor such as melanoma, head and neck, liver or kidney cancer.

The V and J genes are TRBV7-9 and TRBJ2-2, with a possible D match to TRBD1 (5 bases). V was trimmed by 5 bases and J by 0 bases, leaving 13 bases between them. The CDR3 runs 16 residues. Germline CDR1 SEHNR, CDR2 FQNEAQ (reference sequence). The CDR3 region is CASSPRTWTNTGELFF. Here the CDR3 DNA reads TGTGCCAGCAGCCCTCGGACATGGACGAACACCGGGGAGCTGTTTTTT.

The chain couples TRBV28 to TRBJ2-1; possibly TRBD2 for D (5 bases). V was clipped by 6 bases and J by 10 bases, with 16 bases between them. CDR3 size: 13 residues. CDR1 MDHEN and CDR2 SYDVKM come from the germline V gene. For the CDR3, the DNA is TGTGCCAGCAGACGTACCACGGGATGGGAGCAGTTCTTC. Protein sequence: CASRRTTGWEQFF.

In its sample, this clone was seen once. This sequence joins TRBV5-1 and TRBJ1-2; D gene uncertain. CDR3 size: 15 residues. Germline loops: CDR1 SGHRS, CDR2 YFSETQ. V was clipped by 2 bases and J by 4 bases, with 15 bases between them. CDR3 sequence: CASSFSPTEVYGYTF. Here the CDR3 DNA reads TGCGCCAGCAGCTTCTCCCCTACAGAGGTCTATGGCTACACCTTC.

A single count supports this clone. The chain links TRBV5-1 to TRBJ2-3; TRBD2 matches 10 bases. Germline CDR1 and CDR2: SGHRS and YFSETQ. The CDR3 length is 19 residues. V shed 3 bases and J 3 bases; nucleotides not matched to a gene: 16. The CDR3 region has the DNA TGCGCCAGCAGCTCCTTCTCAAGCGAGCGGGGGGGCCGGACAGATACGCAGTATTTT. It translates to CASSSFSSERGGRTDTQYF.

The chain recombines TRBV7-8 with TRBJ1-5, with TRBD1 identical over 8 bases. The CDR3 extends over 17 amino acids. Looked up from germline, CDR1 is SGHVS and CDR2 is FQNEAQ. V lost 5 bases and J lost 2; bases outside the gene matches: 11. The CDR3 DNA reads TGTGCCAGCAGCCCAGACAGGGGACCGGGTGGCAATCAGCCCCAGCATTTT. Amino acids: CASSPDRGPGGNQPQHF.

The chain uses TRBV6-6 and TRBJ2-1; TRBD1 agrees at 7 bases. V trimming: 6 bases; J trimming: 9 bases; junction bases outside the gene matches: 14. The CDR3 extends over 15 amino acids. Germline V gene lookup returns CDR1 MNHNY and CDR2 SVGAGI (reference sequence). The CDR3 region is CASSFKRGQHSEQFF. The CDR3 nucleotides read TGTGCCAGCAGCTTTAAGAGGGGGCAGCATTCTGAGCAGTTCTTC.

The genes are TRBV10-3 and TRBJ2-3; a weak D match, TRBD2 (6 bases). V was pared by 7 bases and J by 1 base, with 18 bases between. There are 16 residues in the CDR3. Germline V CDR1 and CDR2: ENHRY, SYGVKD. This CDR3 reads CAINSQTPGGTDTQYF. The CDR3 DNA is TGTGCCATCAACTCCCAGACACCGGGGGGCACAGATACGCAGTATTTT.

This chain links TRBV7-2 with TRBJ1-1, with D maybe TRBD1 (6 bases). The V and J ends lost 3 bases and 4 bases respectively, with 15 bases between them. CDR1 is SGHTA, CDR2 FQGNSA, per germline. The CDR3 is 15 residues long. The CDR3 spells CASSFPQGLATEAFF. CDR3 coding DNA: TGTGCCAGCAGCTTTCCCCAGGGGCTCGCCACTGAAGCTTTCTTT.

The chain has TRBV7-9 and TRBJ2-3; the D gene is possibly TRBD1 (5 bases). Between the trimmed V and J ends, which lost 7 bases and 4 bases, there was a span of 18 bases. CDR3 size: 15 residues. Germline V gene data show CDR1 as SEHNR and CDR2 as FQNEAQ (reference sequence). CDR3 loop: CASKGFRVGPDTQYF. The CDR3 nucleotides are TGTGCCAGCAAGGGGTTTAGAGTTGGGCCAGATACGCAGTATTTT.

This chain uses TRBV5-1 with TRBJ2-3, with 8 nucleotides matching TRBD2. Germline CDR1 reads SGHRS; CDR2 reads YFSETQ. CDR3 length equals 15 residues. V lost 7 bases, J lost 8 bases, and 15 bases stayed unmatched. This CDR3 reads CASGGVAGPGSTQYF. CDR3 nucleotide sequence: TGCGCCAGCGGTGGGGTAGCGGGGCCAGGCAGTACGCAGTATTTT.

The rearrangement uses TRBV7-9 and TRBJ2-2; 11 positions agree with TRBD2. Trimming took 5 bases from V and 6 from J; bases not matched to a gene: 2. Germline CDR1 and CDR2: SEHNR and FQNEAQ (reference sequence). This CDR3 comprises 14 residues. CDR3: CASSPGLAAGELFF. The CDR3 DNA follows: TGTGCCAGCAGCCCGGGACTAGCGGCCGGGGAGCTGTTTTTT.

This chain joins TRBV6-1 and TRBJ1-2; 8 nucleotides line up with TRBD1. From germline, CDR1 is MNHNS and CDR2 SASEGT. The ends lost 6 bases at V and 7 bases at J; junction bases unmatched: 4. CDR3 length: 12 residues. For the CDR3, the DNA is TGTGCCAGCAGAGCAGGGGGCAGTGGCTACACCTTC. This encodes CASRAGGSGYTF.

V is TRBV6-1 and J is TRBJ2-3; D not resolved. The CDR3 contains 14 residues. CDR1 and CDR2 (germline): MNHNS, SASEGT. Trimming took off 1 base at V and 5 bases at J, with 10 bases between the two ends. The CDR3 DNA follows: TGTGCCAGCAGTGAAGGGCCCGGTAGAGATACGCAGTATTTT. Translated: CASSEGPGRDTQYF.

Points on this clone: Other DNA sequences from this sample encode an identical CDR3 as well. The rearrangement uses TRBV6-5 and TRBJ2-1; 10 nucleotides match TRBD1. CDR1 and CDR2 from the germline V gene are MNHEY and SVGAGI. V lost 5 bases to trimming and J lost 0 bases; unmatched junction nucleotides: 1. This CDR3 region has 15 residues. CDR3 residues: CASSRTGGSYNEQFF. In DNA, the CDR3 is TGTGCCAGCAGTAGGACAGGGGGCTCCTACAATGAGCAGTTCTTC.

The rearrangement uses TRBV19 and TRBJ2-7; TRBD1 agrees at 8 bases. V shed 5 bases, J shed 3 bases, and the junction held 3 bases outside the gene matches. The CDR3 length is 13 residues. From germline, CDR1 is LNHDA and CDR2 SQIVND (reference sequence). This CDR3 reads CASSGQGYYEQYF. The CDR3 DNA reads TGTGCCAGTAGTGGACAGGGTTACTACGAGCAGTACTTC.

The rearrangement joins TRBV5-4 to TRBJ2-3; D is unclear. The germline CDR1 and CDR2 sequences are SGHNT and YYREEE (reference sequence). Trimming cost V 0 bases and J 5 bases, with 16 bases left between them. The CDR3 loop spans 16 amino acids. The CDR3 is CASSLELSHPLDTQYF. The CDR3 DNA reads TGTGCCAGCAGCTTGGAACTGTCTCACCCTTTAGATACGCAGTATTTT.

This clone occurred once. The chain employs TRBV28 and TRBJ1-5; 11 bases match TRBD1. Trimming removed 3 bases from V and 3 bases from J; junction bases left unmatched: 10. Looked up from germline, CDR1 is MDHEN and CDR2 is SYDVKM. The CDR3 totals 18 residues. CDR3 DNA sequence: TGTGCCAGCAGTTTCCCCGGGACAGGGGGGCTACTCAATCAGCCCCAGCATTTT. It translates to CASSFPGTGGLLNQPQHF. Full variable domain (remainder filled in from reference TRBV28 and TRBJ1-5): DVKVTQSSRYLVKRTGEKVFLECVQDMDHENMFWYRQDPGLGLRLIYFSYDVKMKEKGDIPEGYSVSREKKERFSLILESASTNQTSMYLCASSFPGTGGLLNQPQHFGDGTRLSIL.

The rearrangement joins TRBV19 to TRBJ2-6, with 9 bases lining up with TRBD1. CDR1 is LNHDA and CDR2 is SQIVND in the germline V gene (reference sequence). Unmatched junction bases numbered 11, after V lost 8 bases and J lost 0 bases. The CDR3 runs 18 residues. The CDR3 loop reads CASARSGQGVSGANVLTF. CDR3 in DNA: TGTGCCAGTGCCCGGTCGGGACAGGGAGTCTCTGGGGCCAACGTCCTGACTTTC.

This chain links TRBV5-1 with TRBJ1-1; TRBD1 might be the D (6 bases). CDR3 length: 15 residues. Trimming cost V 6 bases and J 8 bases, with 23 bases left between them. From germline, CDR1 is SGHRS and CDR2 YFSETQ. The CDR3 loop reads CASTPGQGRSAEAFF. The CDR3 DNA follows: TGCGCCAGCACCCCCGGGCAGGGGCGGAGCGCGGAAGCTTTCTTT.

The J gene is TRBJ2-1, the V gene TRBV6-5, with 9 bases matching TRBD1. This CDR3 has 15 amino acids. V gave up 5 bases and J gave up 7 bases; unmatched junction bases: 9. In germline, CDR1 is MNHEY, CDR2 SVGAGI. The CDR3 DNA reads as TGTGCCAGCAGTGCTCCGGGACAGGGAGTAAATGAGCAGTTCTTC. It translates to CASSAPGQGVNEQFF.

This clone was recorded only once. V usage is TRBV9 and J usage is TRBJ1-4; D ambiguous. In germline, CDR1 is SGDLS, CDR2 YYNGEE. V was shortened by 0 bases and J by 7 bases, with 10 bases between the two germline ends. The CDR3 is 14 amino acids. CDR3 loop: CASSVGAVGEKLFF. The CDR3 nucleotides read TGTGCCAGCAGCGTAGGGGCCGTCGGTGAAAAACTGTTTTTT.

The CDR3 coding sequence is TGTGCCAGCAGCGTAGCTTCGCAAGAGACCCAGTACTTC. Its translation is CASSVASQETQYF. The V gene is TRBV9, the J gene TRBJ2-5; D not resolved. Germline V gives CDR1 SGDLS, CDR2 YYNGEE. This CDR3 has 13 amino acids. V was shortened by 0 bases and J by 2 bases, with 5 bases between the two germline ends.

This chain links TRBV7-2 with TRBJ2-7; 7 positions agree with TRBD1. CDR1 SGHTA and CDR2 FQGNSA come from the germline V gene. J gave up 5 bases and V 3 bases, and 4 bases lay outside the gene matches. The CDR3 has 13 residues. Here the CDR3 DNA reads TGTGCCAGCAGCTTGGACAGGATCAACGAGCAGTACTTC. Its translation: CASSLDRINEQYF.

This chain uses TRBV5-1 with TRBJ2-5, with D perhaps TRBD2 (6 bases). Deletions cut 4 bases from V and 2 bases from J, with 12 bases between. This CDR3 is built from 14 residues. Germline V lookup: CDR1 SGHRS, CDR2 YFSETQ. CDR3 amino acids: CASSGGGIQETQYF. The CDR3 nucleotides read TGCGCCAGCAGCGGTGGGGGGATACAAGAGACCCAGTACTTC.

V is TRBV6-6 and J is TRBJ1-4; D might be TRBD1 (5 bases). CDR3 length: 15 residues. The germline gives CDR1 MNHNY, CDR2 SVGAGI (reference sequence). Between the trimmed V and J ends, which lost 4 bases and 4 bases, there was a span of 13 bases. CDR3 sequence (DNA): TGTGCCAGCAGTTGGGCGACAGCTCGTAATGAAAAACTGTTTTTT. Encoded protein: CASSWATARNEKLFF.

The chain carries TRBV6-5 and TRBJ1-2, with D perhaps matching TRBD1 (5 bases). CDR1 and CDR2 from the germline V gene are MNHEY and SVGAGI. V lost 0 bases, J lost 6 bases, and 17 bases lay in between. The CDR3 contains 16 residues. The CDR3 loop is CASSYSGLGRDDGYTF. The CDR3 nucleotides read TGTGCCAGCAGTTACTCGGGCCTGGGCAGGGACGATGGCTACACCTTC.